These T cell receptor beta chains were read from a single sample in a study of immune evolution from preneoplasia to lung adenocarcinoma. Sequencing used immunoSEQ multiplex PCR; TCRdb keeps in-frame clones, though not all of them. The sample has approximately 5,000 clones, approximately 85% seen once. Source material: FFPE invasive lung adenocarcinoma tissue. These TCRs come from a person aged 45-60 years with lung adenocarcinoma. Each CDR3 is given with its conserved first and last residue. D genes are given only for firm matches. Size values are once, few and many counts, or a class for expanded clones, and some rows have none.

>TRBJ1-1|TRBV4-3|NA|NA
TGCGCCAGCAGCCATTATTTGAACACTGAAGCTTTCTTT
CASSHYLNTEAFF
>TRBJ1-2|TRBV10-2|NA|TRBD1
TGCGCCAGCAGACCCCAGGGGGCGCAGGGCTACACCTTC
CASRPQGAQGYTF
>TRBJ1-4|TRBV7-9|once|NA
TGTGCCAGCAGCTCGGATGAATATCCAAAACTGTTTTTT
CASSSDEYPKLFF
>TRBJ2-5|TRBV2|NA|NA
TGTGCCAGCACTCGGCGAGGCCAAGAGACCCAGTACTTC
CASTRRGQETQYF
>TRBJ2-1|TRBV6-1|NA|NA
TGTGCCAGCAGACCAGGGGGGAAAAGGGGAACTGAGCAGTTCTTC
CASRPGGKRGTEQFF
>TRBJ2-7|TRBV4-1|NA|TRBD2
TGCGCCAGCAGCCAAGATAGCGGGGGGAGGAAGCAGTACTTC
CASSQDSGGRKQYF
>TRBJ2-3|TRBV4-2|NA|NA
TGTGCCAGCAGCTTGGGAACAGACCAAGATACGCAGTATTTT
CASSLGTDQDTQYF
>TRBJ1-2|TRBV7-9|NA|TRBD1
TGTGCCAGCAGTCGTACGACAGGGGAAAGGATCTATGGCTACACCTTC
CASSRTTGERIYGYTF
>TRBJ2-3|TRBV28|NA|NA
TGTGCCAGCAGCACCTTTAGAGATACGCAGTATTTT
CASSTFRDTQYF
>TRBJ2-5|TRBV7-9|NA|NA
TGTGCCAGCAGCTTCGGGGGCGGCGAGACCCAGTACTTC
CASSFGGGETQYF
>TRBJ1-4|TRBV7-9|NA|NA
TGTGCCAGCAGCTTCCCCCAGAGGGGGGGTAGAACTAATGAAAAACTGTTTTTT
CASSFPQRGGRTNEKLFF
>TRBJ1-5|TRBV4-1|NA|NA
TGCGCCAGCAGCCAAGTGGGCAGGGACCATCAGCCCCAGCATTTT
CASSQVGRDHQPQHF
>TRBJ2-7|TRBV4-1|NA|NA
TGCGCCAGCAGCCAAGCGGATCTGACCACCGGTGAGCAGTACTTC
CASSQADLTTGEQYF
>TRBJ2-1|TRBV7-3|NA|TRBD1
TGTGCCAGCAGCTTAACGTTAGACAGGGTGGATGAGCAGTTCTTC
CASSLTLDRVDEQFF
>TRBJ1-1|TRBV30|NA|NA
TGTGCCTGGAGTGTATCCCCCCCAGGGCCTGAAGCTTTCTTT
CAWSVSPPGPEAFF
>TRBJ2-5|TRBV19|once|NA
TGTGCCAGTAGTACGGACTCCGGGGGTGAGACCCAGTACTTC
CASSTDSGGETQYF
>TRBJ2-4|TRBV25-1|NA|TRBD1
TGTGCCAGCAGCCCGGGACAGGATAAAAACATTCAGTACTTC
CASSPGQDKNIQYF
>TRBJ2-7|TRBV2|NA|TRBD1
TGTGCCAGCAGTTGGACAGGGGGCACCTACGAGCAGTACTTC
CASSWTGGTYEQYF
>TRBJ2-5|TRBV4-1|NA|TRBD2
TGCGCCAGCAGCCATCCTGGACTAGCGGGAGGGCCAGGGAGAGAGACCCAGTACTTC
CASSHPGLAGGPGRETQYF
>TRBJ2-7|TRBV29-1|NA|NA
TGCAGCGTTGAGGGAAAGTACTTC
CSVEGKYF
>TRBJ1-1|TRBV5-6|few|TRBD1
TGTGCCAGCAGCTTTGGCAGGGGGCGTACTGAAGCTTTCTTT
CASSFGRGRTEAFF
>TRBJ2-7|TRBV20-1|NA|NA
TGCAGCTTCGTTGGGCGCTACGAGCAGTACTTC
CSFVGRYEQYF
>TRBJ1-3|TRBV2|NA|TRBD1
TGTGCCAGCAGCGTCAACAGGGGTGCTAGAAACACCATATATTTT
CASSVNRGARNTIYF
>TRBJ2-5|TRBV2|NA|NA
TGTGCCAGCAGCTGGACAGGAGGGAAAGAGACCCAGTACTTC
CASSWTGGKETQYF
>TRBJ1-1|TRBV5-1|NA|TRBD1
TGCGCCAGCAGCTTATTTGGACAGGGGGCGGCTGAAGCTTTCTTT
CASSLFGQGAAEAFF
>TRBJ2-5|TRBV10-3|NA|TRBD2
TGTGCCGTACTAGCGGGAGAGACCCAGTACTTC
CAVLAGETQYF
>TRBJ2-5|TRBV30|NA|TRBD1
TGTGCTACAGGGGGCATCGGGGAGACCCAGTACTTC
CATGGIGETQYF
>TRBJ2-3|TRBV27|NA|NA
TGTGCCAGCAGTTTAGGGGTCACAGATACGCAGTATTTT
CASSLGVTDTQYF
>TRBJ2-7|TRBV7-6|NA|TRBD1
TGTGCCAGCAGCTTAGTAATGGGACAGGGGGCCTACGAGCAGTACTTC
CASSLVMGQGAYEQYF